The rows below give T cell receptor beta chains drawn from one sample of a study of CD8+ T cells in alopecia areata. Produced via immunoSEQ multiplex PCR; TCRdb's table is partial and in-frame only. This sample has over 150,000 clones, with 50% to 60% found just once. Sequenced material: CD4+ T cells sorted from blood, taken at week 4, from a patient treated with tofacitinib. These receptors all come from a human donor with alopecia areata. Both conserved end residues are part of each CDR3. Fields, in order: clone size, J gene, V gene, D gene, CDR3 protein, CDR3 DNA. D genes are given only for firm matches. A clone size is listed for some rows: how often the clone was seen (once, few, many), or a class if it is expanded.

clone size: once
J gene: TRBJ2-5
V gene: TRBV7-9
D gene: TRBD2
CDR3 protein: CASSGTSGRAVETQYF
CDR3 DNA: TGTGCCAGCTCCGGGACTAGCGGGAGGGCCGTAGAGACCCAGTACTTC

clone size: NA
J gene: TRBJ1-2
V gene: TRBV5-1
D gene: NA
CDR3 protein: CASSLAEYGYTF
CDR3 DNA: TGCGCCAGCAGCTTGGCTGAGTATGGCTACACCTTC

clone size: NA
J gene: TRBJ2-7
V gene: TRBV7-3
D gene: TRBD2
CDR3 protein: CASSFGTSGIAEQYF
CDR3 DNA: TGTGCCAGCAGCTTCGGGACTAGCGGGATTGCCGAGCAGTACTTC

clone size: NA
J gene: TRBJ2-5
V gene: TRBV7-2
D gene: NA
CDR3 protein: CASSTRQVRETQYF
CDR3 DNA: TGTGCCAGCAGCACCCGACAGGTTCGGGAGACCCAGTACTTC

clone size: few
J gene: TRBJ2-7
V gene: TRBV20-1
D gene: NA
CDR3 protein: CSARDYEQYF
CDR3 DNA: TGCAGTGCTAGGGACTACGAGCAGTACTTC

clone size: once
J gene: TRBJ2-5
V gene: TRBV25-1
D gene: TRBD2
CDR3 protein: CASRRGEATQYF
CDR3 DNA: TGTGCCTCTCGGCGGGGGGAGGCGACCCAGTACTTC

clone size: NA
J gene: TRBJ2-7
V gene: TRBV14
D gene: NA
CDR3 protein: CASRNLYEQYF
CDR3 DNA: TGTGCCAGCCGAAACCTCTACGAGCAGTACTTC

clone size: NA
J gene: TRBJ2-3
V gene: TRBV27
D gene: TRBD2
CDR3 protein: CASSSLRLAGRARAQYF
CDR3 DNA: TGTGCCAGCAGTTCCCTACGACTAGCGGGCAGGGCTCGGGCGCAGTATTTT

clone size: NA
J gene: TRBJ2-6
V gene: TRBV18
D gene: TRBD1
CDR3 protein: CASSTRSETGTGTF
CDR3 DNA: TGTGCCAGCTCGACCCGGTCCGAGACCGGGACAGGGACTTTC

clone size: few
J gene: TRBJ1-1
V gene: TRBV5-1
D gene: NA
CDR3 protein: CASSLDPHSNTEAFF
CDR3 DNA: TGCGCCAGCAGCTTGGATCCGCACTCGAACACTGAAGCTTTCTTT

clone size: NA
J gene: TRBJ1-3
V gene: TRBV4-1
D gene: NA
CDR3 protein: CASSQGGLGNTIYF
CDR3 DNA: TGCGCCAGCAGCCAAGGGGGGTTGGGGAACACCATATATTTT

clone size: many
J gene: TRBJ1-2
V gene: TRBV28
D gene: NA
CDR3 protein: CASSLDRGYTF
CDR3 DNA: TGTGCCAGCAGTTTAGACCGTGGCTACACCTTC

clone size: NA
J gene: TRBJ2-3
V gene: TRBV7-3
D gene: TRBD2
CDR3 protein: CASSPAAGGHTDTQYF
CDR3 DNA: TGTGCCAGCAGCCCGGCAGCGGGAGGCCACACAGATACGCAGTATTTT

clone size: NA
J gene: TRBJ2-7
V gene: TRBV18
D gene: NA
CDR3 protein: CASSEIPSYEQYF
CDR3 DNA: TGTGCCAGCTCAGAGATCCCCTCCTACGAGCAGTACTTC

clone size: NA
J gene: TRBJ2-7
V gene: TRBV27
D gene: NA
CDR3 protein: CASSRGWTDSYEQYF
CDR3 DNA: TGTGCCAGCAGTCGAGGATGGACAGACTCCTACGAGCAGTACTTC

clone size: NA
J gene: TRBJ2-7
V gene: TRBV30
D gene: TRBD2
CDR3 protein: CAWSPGLAGYGRDF
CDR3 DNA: TGTGCCTGGAGTCCCGGACTAGCGGGCTACGGTAGGGACTTC

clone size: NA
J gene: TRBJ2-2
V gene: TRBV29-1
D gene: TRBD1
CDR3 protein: CSVEGPGTGIGELFF
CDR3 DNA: TGCAGCGTCGAGGGCCCCGGGACAGGGATCGGGGAGCTGTTTTTT

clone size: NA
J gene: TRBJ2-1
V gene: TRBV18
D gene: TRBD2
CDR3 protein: CASSRTSGGNNEQFF
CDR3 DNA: TGTGCCAGCTCCCGGACTAGCGGAGGGAACAATGAGCAGTTCTTC

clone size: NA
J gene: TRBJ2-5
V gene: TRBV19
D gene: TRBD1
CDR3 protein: CASRDRGRETQYF
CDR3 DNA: TGTGCCAGCCGTGACAGGGGGCGAGAGACCCAGTACTTC

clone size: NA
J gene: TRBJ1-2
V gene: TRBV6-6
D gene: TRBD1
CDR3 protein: CASSSTGGKGYTF
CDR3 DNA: TGTGCCAGCAGTTCCACAGGGGGCAAGGGCTACACCTTC

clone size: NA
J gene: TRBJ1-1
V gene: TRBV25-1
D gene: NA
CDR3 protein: CASSLAGAVDTEAFF
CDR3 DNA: TGTGCCAGCAGTCTGGCAGGGGCTGTTGACACTGAAGCTTTCTTT

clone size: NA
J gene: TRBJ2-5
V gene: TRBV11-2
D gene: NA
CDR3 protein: CASSLDLGGQETQYF
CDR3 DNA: TGTGCCAGCAGCTTAGATCTAGGCGGGCAAGAGACCCAGTACTTC

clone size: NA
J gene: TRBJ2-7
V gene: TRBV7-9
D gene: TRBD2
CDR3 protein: CASSPSLGILAGANYEQYF
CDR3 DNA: TGTGCCAGCAGCCCCTCACTTGGGATCCTAGCGGGGGCTAACTACGAGCAGTACTTC

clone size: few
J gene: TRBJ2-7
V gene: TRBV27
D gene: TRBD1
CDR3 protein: CASGTGQETYEQYF
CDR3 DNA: TGTGCCAGCGGTACGGGACAGGAGACCTACGAGCAGTACTTC

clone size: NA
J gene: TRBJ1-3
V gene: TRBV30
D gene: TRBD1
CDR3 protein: CAWRLTGTGGVGLGNTIYF
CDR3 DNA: TGTGCCTGGAGACTTACCGGGACAGGGGGTGTGGGTCTCGGAAACACCATATATTTT

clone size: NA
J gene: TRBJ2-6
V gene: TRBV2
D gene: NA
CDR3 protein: CASKKDGSSSGANVLTF
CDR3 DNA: TGTGCCAGCAAAAAGGACGGATCAAGCTCTGGGGCCAACGTCCTGACTTTC

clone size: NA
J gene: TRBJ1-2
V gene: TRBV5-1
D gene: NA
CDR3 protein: CASSLQQGYGYTF
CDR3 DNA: TGCGCCAGCAGCTTACAACAGGGCTATGGCTACACCTTC

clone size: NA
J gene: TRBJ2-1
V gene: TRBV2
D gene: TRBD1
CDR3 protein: CASRVGTGSGEQFF
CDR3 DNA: TGTGCCAGCAGAGTCGGGACAGGGTCGGGTGAGCAGTTCTTC

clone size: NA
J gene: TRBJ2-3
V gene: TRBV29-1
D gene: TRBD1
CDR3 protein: CSVADRVSTDTQYF
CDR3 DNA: TGCAGCGTTGCTGACAGGGTGTCCACAGATACGCAGTATTTT

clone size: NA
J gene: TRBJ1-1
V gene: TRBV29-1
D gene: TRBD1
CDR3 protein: CSARRGTESPEAFF
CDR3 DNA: TGCAGCGCCCGGCGGGGGACAGAAAGCCCTGAAGCTTTCTTT

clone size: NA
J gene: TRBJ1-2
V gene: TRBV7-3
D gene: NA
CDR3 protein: CASSLGSWRDGYTF
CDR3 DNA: TGTGCCAGCAGCTTAGGTAGTTGGCGGGATGGCTACACCTTC

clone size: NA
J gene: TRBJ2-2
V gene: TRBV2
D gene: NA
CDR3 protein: CASSVEATAGELFF
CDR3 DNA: TGTGCCAGCAGTGTGGAAGCCACAGCCGGGGAGCTGTTTTTT

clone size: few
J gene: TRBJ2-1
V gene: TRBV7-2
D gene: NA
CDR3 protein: CASSSYRVLGEQFF
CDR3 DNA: TGTGCCAGCAGCTCGTACAGGGTTTTGGGTGAGCAGTTCTTC

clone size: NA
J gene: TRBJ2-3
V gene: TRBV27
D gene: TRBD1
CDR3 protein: CASSLRDRVTDTQYF
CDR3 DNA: TGTGCCAGCAGTTTGCGTGACAGGGTCACAGATACGCAGTATTTT

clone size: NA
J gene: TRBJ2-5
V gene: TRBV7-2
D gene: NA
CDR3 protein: CASSLPPTQTQYF
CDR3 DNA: TGTGCCAGCAGCCTCCCCCCTACGCAGACCCAGTACTTC

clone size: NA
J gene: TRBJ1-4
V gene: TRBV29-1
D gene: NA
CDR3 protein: CSARTGTEQEKLFF
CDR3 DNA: TGCAGCGCCAGGACCGGGACGGAACAAGAAAAACTGTTTTTT

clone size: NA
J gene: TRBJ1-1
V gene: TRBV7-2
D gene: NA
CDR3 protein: CASSLYRGGNTEAFF
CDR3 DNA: TGTGCCAGCAGCTTATACCGGGGGGGAAACACTGAAGCTTTCTTT

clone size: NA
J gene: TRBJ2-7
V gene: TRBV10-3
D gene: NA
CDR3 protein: CAITSTRSSYEQYF
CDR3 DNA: TGTGCCATCACCTCGACAAGGAGTTCCTACGAGCAGTACTTC

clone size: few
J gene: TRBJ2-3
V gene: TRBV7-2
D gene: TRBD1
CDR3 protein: CASSFDRATDTQYF
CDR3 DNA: TGTGCCAGCAGCTTCGACAGGGCCACAGATACGCAGTATTTT

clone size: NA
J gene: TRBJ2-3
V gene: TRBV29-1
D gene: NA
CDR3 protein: CSVVLAGSTDTQYF
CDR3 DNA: TGCAGCGTTGTCCTCGCCGGAAGCACAGATACGCAGTATTTT

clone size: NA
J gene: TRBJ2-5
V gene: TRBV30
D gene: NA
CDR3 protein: CAFTPNLWSQYF
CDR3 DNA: TGTGCTTTTACTCCCAATTTGTGGTCCCAGTACTTC

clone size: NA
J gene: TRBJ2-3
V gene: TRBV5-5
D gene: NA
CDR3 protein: CASSPATDTQYF
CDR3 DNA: TGTGCCAGCAGCCCCGCCACAGATACGCAGTATTTT

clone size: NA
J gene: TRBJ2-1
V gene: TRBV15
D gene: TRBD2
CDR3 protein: CATSKGSGRSGDEQFF
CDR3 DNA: TGTGCCACCAGCAAGGGTAGCGGGAGGTCTGGGGATGAGCAGTTCTTC

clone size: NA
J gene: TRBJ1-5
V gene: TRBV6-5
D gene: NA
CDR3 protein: CASSYSRDQPQHF
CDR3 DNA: TGTGCCAGCAGTTACTCAAGGGATCAGCCCCAGCATTTT

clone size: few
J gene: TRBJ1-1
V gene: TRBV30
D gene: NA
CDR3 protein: CAWSLGTEAFF
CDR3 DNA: TGTGCCTGGAGCTTGGGTACTGAAGCTTTCTTT

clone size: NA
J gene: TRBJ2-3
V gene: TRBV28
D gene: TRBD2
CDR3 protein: CASSFRGLAYTDTQYF
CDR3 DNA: TGTGCCAGCAGTTTCCGTGGACTAGCTTACACAGATACGCAGTATTTT

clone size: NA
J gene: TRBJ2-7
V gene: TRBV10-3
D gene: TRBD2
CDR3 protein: CASSYEVAGAYEQYF
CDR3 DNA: TGTGCCAGCAGTTATGAGGTAGCGGGGGCCTACGAGCAGTACTTC

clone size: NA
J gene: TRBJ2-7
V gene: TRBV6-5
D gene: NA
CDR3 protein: CASSYSGHIYEQYF
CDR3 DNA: TGTGCCAGCAGTTACTCAGGGCACATCTACGAGCAGTACTTC

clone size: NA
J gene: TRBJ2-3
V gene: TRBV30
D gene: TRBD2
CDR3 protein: CAWSVPSGVGDTQYF
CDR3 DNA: TGTGCCTGGAGTGTCCCTAGCGGGGTGGGAGATACGCAGTATTTT

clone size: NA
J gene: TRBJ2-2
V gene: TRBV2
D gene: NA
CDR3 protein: CASSSQGGNTGELFF
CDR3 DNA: TGTGCCAGCAGTTCCCAAGGGGGGAACACCGGGGAGCTGTTTTTT

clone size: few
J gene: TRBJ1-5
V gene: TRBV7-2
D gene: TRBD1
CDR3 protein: CASTGQRNQPQHF
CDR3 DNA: TGTGCCAGTACGGGACAGAGGAATCAGCCCCAGCATTTT

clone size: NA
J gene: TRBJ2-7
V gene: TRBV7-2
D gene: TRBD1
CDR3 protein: CASSFRGREQYF
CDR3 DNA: TGTGCCAGCAGCTTCAGGGGGCGTGAGCAGTACTTC

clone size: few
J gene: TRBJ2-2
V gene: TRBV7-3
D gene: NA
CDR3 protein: CASSQRRGTGELFF
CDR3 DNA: TGTGCCAGCAGCCAAAGGCGGGGCACCGGGGAGCTGTTTTTT

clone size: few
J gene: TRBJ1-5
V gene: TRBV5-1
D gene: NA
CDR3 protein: CASSLAADQPQHF
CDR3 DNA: TGCGCCAGCAGCTTGGCCGCTGATCAGCCCCAGCATTTT

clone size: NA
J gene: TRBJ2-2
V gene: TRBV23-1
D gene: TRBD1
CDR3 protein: CASDPGTGITGELFF
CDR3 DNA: TGCGCCAGCGATCCCGGGACAGGGATCACCGGGGAGCTGTTTTTT

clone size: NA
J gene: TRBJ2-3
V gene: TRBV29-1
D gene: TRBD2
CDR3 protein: CSVVVAGAVRTDTQYF
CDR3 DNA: TGCAGCGTTGTGGTGGCGGGAGCTGTTAGGACAGATACGCAGTATTTT

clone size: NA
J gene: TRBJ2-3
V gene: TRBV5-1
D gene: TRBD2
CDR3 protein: CASSRGVESDTQYF
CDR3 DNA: TGCGCCAGCAGCCGGGGGGTAGAGTCAGATACGCAGTATTTT

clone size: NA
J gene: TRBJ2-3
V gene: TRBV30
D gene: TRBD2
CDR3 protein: CAWRKGRSGRRTDTQYF
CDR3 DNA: TGTGCCTGGCGAAAGGGCCGAAGCGGGAGGAGGACAGATACGCAGTATTTT

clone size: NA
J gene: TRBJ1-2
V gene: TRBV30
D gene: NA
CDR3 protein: CAWSVIDAYGYTF
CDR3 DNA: TGTGCCTGGAGTGTCATTGACGCCTATGGCTACACCTTC